Sequencing of this T cell receptor (beta chain) was carried out in a study of cytomegalovirus exposure and HLA in healthy donors. Study-wide points: Reports described diagnosis of cytomegalovirus status by the classifier as highly specific and sensitive. As a later analysis showed, a missense DCLRE1C variant was linked to trimming of TCR beta V- and J-genes. There were reportedly fewer N-insertions in an Asian-associated ancestry cluster than the approximately 670-donor mean, in a later analysis. Sequencing likely caused a cluster of highly shared sequence variants.

With 60 Vbeta and 13 Jbeta primers, the PCR was carried out. Repertoires were generated with immunoSEQ multiplex PCR, while TCRdb's copy carries only in-frame clones and drops some. The data show some 170,000 clones, 60% to 80% seen once. In regard to this clone: Its antigen remains unknown.

CDR1 MNHEY and CDR2 SMNVEV come from the germline V gene (reference sequence). The trim removed 4 bases at V and 9 bases at J, leaving 6 bases unmatched. The CDR3 consists of 13 residues. Material for sequencing was PBMCs. The sequence came from a man in his forties in good health and CMV-seropositive. The chain recombines TRBV27 with TRBJ1-2, with TRBD1 matching over 9 bases. CDR3 loop: CASSSGTGPRYTF. The CDR3 DNA reads as TGTGCCAGCAGTTCCGGGACAGGGCCCCGCTACACCTTC.